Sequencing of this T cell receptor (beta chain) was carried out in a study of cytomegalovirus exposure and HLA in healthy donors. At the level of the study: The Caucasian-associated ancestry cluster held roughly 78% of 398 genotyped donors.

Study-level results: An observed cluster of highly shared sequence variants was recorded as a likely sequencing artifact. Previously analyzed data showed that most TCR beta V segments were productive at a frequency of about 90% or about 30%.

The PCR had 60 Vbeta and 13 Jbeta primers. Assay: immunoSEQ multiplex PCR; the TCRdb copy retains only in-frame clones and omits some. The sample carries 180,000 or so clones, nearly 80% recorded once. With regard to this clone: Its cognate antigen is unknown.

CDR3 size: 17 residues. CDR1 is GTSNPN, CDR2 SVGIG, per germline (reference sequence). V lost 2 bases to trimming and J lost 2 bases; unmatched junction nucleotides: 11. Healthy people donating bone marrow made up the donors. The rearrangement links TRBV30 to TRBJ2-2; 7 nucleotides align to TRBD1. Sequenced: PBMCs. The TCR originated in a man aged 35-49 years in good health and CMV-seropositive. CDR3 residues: CAWSPSWGTANTGELFF. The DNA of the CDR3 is TGTGCCTGGAGTCCTAGCTGGGGGACAGCTAACACCGGGGAGCTGTTTTTT.